The 23 T cell receptor beta chains presented below share a single source sample, sequenced in a study of identical twins. TCRdb ran MiXCR on the 5' RACE reads and lists one entry per CDR3 protein. Of around 250,000 distinct CDR3 sequences detected, roughly 12% appear once; the ten largest clones hold about 4.1%. These data were likewise used in another study, on yellow fever vaccine responses in identical twins.

Sequencing used memory (CD45RO+) T cells sorted from blood. The receptors shown here come from a woman between 18 and 29 years old in good health.

This clonotype was counted at least ten times. The rearrangement joins TRBV9 to TRBJ2-7, with 8 bases identical to TRBD1. This CDR3 comprises 16 residues. V dropped 0 bases and J dropped 1; count of bases not matched to a gene: 6. Germline V gene lookup returns CDR1 SGDLS and CDR2 YYNGEE. The CDR3 DNA is TGTGCCAGCAGCGTAGTAAGACAGGGGCCATCCTACGAGCAGTACTTC. This codes for CASSVVRQGPSYEQYF.

The chain recombines TRBV2 with TRBJ2-3; D gene ambiguous. From germline, CDR1 is SNHLY and CDR2 FYNNEI. This CDR3 comprises 13 residues. The V gene lost 6 bases and the J gene lost 2 bases, with 9 bases spanning the gap. The CDR3, as DNA: TGTGCCAGCAGGGTTATCATCACAGATACGCAGTATTTT. Amino acids: CASRVIITDTQYF.

V and J are TRBV20-1 and TRBJ1-2; 11 nucleotides match TRBD1. The CDR3 spans 14 residues. Germline V gene sequence: CDR1 DFQATT, CDR2 SNEGSKA (reference sequence). The V and J ends lost 5 bases and 2 bases, in that order; junction bases with no gene match: 4. The CDR3 DNA follows: TGCAGTGCTCTGGACAGGGGGCAAAACTATGGCTACACCTTC. It encodes CSALDRGQNYGYTF.

This clonotype came up a few times. The chain uses TRBV6-4 and TRBJ2-7; 9 nucleotides match TRBD1. This CDR3 has 14 amino acids. Germline lookup yields CDR1 MRHNA and CDR2 SNTAGT. The trim removed 6 bases at V and 5 bases at J, leaving 8 bases unmatched. The CDR3 loop is CASSRTGVNDEQYF. CDR3 coding DNA: TGTGCCAGCAGCCGGACAGGGGTAAACGACGAGCAGTACTTC.

The V gene is TRBV20-1, the J gene TRBJ2-7; D may be TRBD1 (6 bases). From germline, CDR1 is DFQATT and CDR2 SNEGSKA (reference sequence). Deletions cut 0 bases from V and 5 bases from J, with 20 bases between. CDR3 length equals 16 residues. The CDR3 DNA is TGCAGTGCTAGAGATCTTAACGGGACAAAAATGAACGAGCAGTACTTC. Amino acids: CSARDLNGTKMNEQYF.

This clonotype was seen ten or more times. This sequence joins TRBV3-1 and TRBJ2-5, with D possibly matching TRBD1 (5 bases). V lost 0 bases to trimming and J lost 6 bases, with 11 bases between them. The CDR3 is made up of 14 amino acids. Germline V gene lookup returns CDR1 LGHDT and CDR2 YNNKEL (reference sequence). CDR3 loop: CASSQEGPGKTQYF. CDR3 in DNA: TGTGCCAGCAGCCAAGAGGGTCCAGGGAAGACCCAGTACTTC.

This clonotype was picked up many times. J is TRBJ2-3 and V is TRBV20-1; 7 bases are shared with TRBD1. The CDR3 sequence is 15 residues long. With V trimmed by 8 bases and J by 6 bases, 17 bases remained unmatched. The germline V gene encodes CDR1 DFQATT and CDR2 SNEGSKA (reference sequence). This CDR3 reads CSPEGRTGGSDTQYF. CDR3 DNA sequence: TGCAGTCCAGAGGGTCGGACAGGAGGATCGGATACGCAGTATTTT.

This clonotype occurred a few times. The chain recombines TRBV28 with TRBJ2-1; either TRBD1 or TRBD2 may supply D (7 bases each). V lost 7 bases, J lost 0 bases, and 16 bases lay in between. The V gene's germline CDR1 is MDHEN and CDR2 SYDVKM. This CDR3 is built from 16 residues. The CDR3 DNA reads as TGTGCCAGCACCCCAGGGGGGGACCACTCCTACAATGAGCAGTTCTTC. As protein: CASTPGGDHSYNEQFF.

The chain links TRBV28 to TRBJ2-7, with TRBD1 matching over 7 bases. This CDR3 comprises 14 residues. The V segment lost 6 bases and the J segment 2 bases; nucleotides outside the gene matches: 7. Germline CDR1 reads MDHEN; CDR2 reads SYDVKM. CDR3 in DNA: TGTGCCAGCAGGGGGGCGCAGGGGGCCTACGAGCAGTACTTC. It is translated as CASRGAQGAYEQYF.

A few counts support this clonotype. The chain employs TRBV7-9 and TRBJ2-2; D could derive from TRBD1 or TRBD2 (5 bases each). The CDR3 runs 17 residues. Trimming took off 0 bases at V and 2 bases at J, with 13 bases between the two ends. Germline V gives CDR1 SEHNR, CDR2 FQNEAQ (reference sequence). The CDR3 coding sequence is TGTGCCAGCAGCTTAGCGTTTGCAGGGAGCAACACCGGGGAGCTGTTTTTT. Its protein product is CASSLAFAGSNTGELFF.

This clonotype was picked up a small number of times. The chain recombines TRBV6-5 with TRBJ1-2; D unclear. The CDR3 totals 12 residues. The germline gives CDR1 MNHEY, CDR2 SVGAGI. V shed 6 bases and J shed 3 bases, with 8 bases lying between them. This CDR3 is CASRGFDYGYTF. The DNA for the CDR3 is TGTGCCAGCAGGGGATTTGACTATGGCTACACCTTC.

V usage is TRBV5-1 and J usage is TRBJ2-1; no definite D call. Germline CDR1 reads SGHRS; CDR2 reads YFSETQ. V lost 0 bases and J lost 7, with 8 bases in between. The CDR3 is made up of 13 amino acids. CDR3 bases: TGCGCCAGCAGCTTGGGGCCCCAGAATGAGCAGTTCTTC. Its protein product is CASSLGPQNEQFF.

The V gene is TRBV11-2, the J gene TRBJ2-1; 13 bases are a match to TRBD2. Trimming removed 5 bases from V and 4 bases from J; junction bases left unmatched: 8. Germline-derived CDR1 and CDR2 are SGHAT and FQNNGV. The CDR3 has 17 amino acids. CDR3 sequence: CASSPGRGLAGYNEQFF. The DNA for the CDR3 is TGTGCCAGCAGCCCGGGCCGGGGACTAGCGGGGTACAATGAGCAGTTCTTC.

V gene TRBV11-1 combines with J gene TRBJ2-1; 7 bases line up with TRBD1. CDR1 and CDR2 (germline): SGHAT, FQDESV (reference sequence). J was trimmed by 7 bases and V by 2 bases; bases with no gene match: 20. This CDR3 is built from 19 residues. The CDR3, as DNA: TGTGCCAGCAGCTTAAGGGGGCAGGGTGAACTAGGTTCGGCGAATGAGCAGTTCTTC. Translating gives CASSLRGQGELGSANEQFF.

The chain couples TRBV20-1 to TRBJ1-5, with D unclear. The germline CDR1 and CDR2 sequences are DFQATT and SNEGSKA (reference sequence). This CDR3 comprises 14 residues. Trimming removed 1 base at V and 7 bases at J, with 14 bases between. The CDR3 sequence: CSARAQAVGQPQHF. CDR3 nucleotides: TGCAGTGCTAGAGCTCAGGCAGTCGGCCAGCCCCAGCATTTT.

This clonotype occurred a few times. V usage is TRBV29-1 and J usage is TRBJ2-3, with TRBD2 identical over 7 bases. CDR1 is SQVTM, CDR2 ANQGSEA, per germline. This CDR3 spans 15 amino acids. The V gene end was trimmed by 7 bases and the J gene end by 2 bases; junction bases not matched to a gene: 12. In DNA form, the CDR3 reads TGCAGCGCCCGAAGGGCAGCGGGATTCACAGATACGCAGTATTTT. This encodes CSARRAAGFTDTQYF.

The table lists this clonotype with many counts. The CDR3, as DNA: TGTGCCAGCAGCTCATGGACAGTATGCCACGCCGAGCAGTACTTC. Its protein product is CASSSWTVCHAEQYF. This chain joins TRBV21-1 and TRBJ2-7; whether TRBD1, the table's D call, matches the DNA was not checked. TRBV21-1 is noted as a pseudogene. This CDR3 comprises 15 residues.

This sequence joins TRBV6-1 and TRBJ2-1, with 7 positions matching TRBD2. The trim removed 0 bases at V and 5 bases at J, leaving 4 bases unmatched. Germline CDR1 MNHNS, CDR2 SASEGT. The CDR3 sequence is 15 residues long. CDR3 sequence: CASSEAGAGDNEQFF. For the CDR3, the DNA is TGTGCCAGCAGTGAAGCAGGGGCGGGGGACAATGAGCAGTTCTTC.

This clonotype was counted at least ten times. The chain uses TRBV6-1 and TRBJ2-1; D is ambiguous. Germline V gene data show CDR1 as MNHNS and CDR2 as SASEGT. The CDR3 loop spans 15 amino acids. Trimming took 2 bases from V and 1 from J, leaving 9 bases between them. The CDR3 here is CASSEQDGSYNEQFF. For the CDR3, the DNA is TGTGCCAGCAGTGAACAGGACGGGTCCTACAATGAGCAGTTCTTC.

The rearrangement uses TRBV18 and TRBJ2-7, with a possible D match to TRBD1 (6 bases). Looked up from germline, CDR1 is KGHSH and CDR2 is LQKENI. V shed 8 bases and J shed 0 bases, with 14 bases lying between them. The CDR3 loop spans 14 amino acids. Here the CDR3 reads CASAYRASSYEQYF. CDR3 DNA: TGTGCCAGCGCCTACAGGGCTAGCTCCTACGAGCAGTACTTC.

This clonotype was counted a few times. The chain joins TRBV3-1 to TRBJ1-5; no firm D call. The CDR3 runs to 15 residues. Germline V gene lookup returns CDR1 LGHDT and CDR2 YNNKEL (reference sequence). V lost 4 bases, J lost 4 bases, and 14 bases lay in between. CDR3: CASSPGVTGNQPQHF. The CDR3 DNA reads TGTGCCAGCAGCCCCGGGGTAACGGGGAATCAGCCCCAGCATTTT.

This clonotype appeared many times. This chain uses TRBV7-6 with TRBJ2-1; D may be TRBD1 or TRBD2 (5 bases each). CDR1 SGHVS and CDR2 FNYEAQ come from the germline V gene. V was clipped by 5 bases and J by 0 bases, with 11 bases between them. The CDR3 loop spans 15 amino acids. The CDR3, as DNA: TGTGCCAGCAGCGCCGGGACCTTCTCCTACAATGAGCAGTTCTTC. Protein: CASSAGTFSYNEQFF.

The chain couples TRBV28 to TRBJ1-2, with 8 bases that match TRBD1. In germline, CDR1 is MDHEN, CDR2 SYDVKM. The CDR3 is 16 amino acids. The V segment lost 5 bases and the J segment 7 bases; nucleotides outside the gene matches: 15. The CDR3 DNA follows: TGTGCCAGCAGTCATGGACAGGGAGGGGGTCCTGGTGGCTACACCTTC. Its translation: CASSHGQGGGPGGYTF.